This entry lists 21 T cell receptor beta chains sequenced from one sample in a study of T cell responses to AZD1222 COVID-19 vaccine. Sequenced by immunoSEQ multiplex PCR; TCRdb stores in-frame clones only, minus some. This sample carries over 120,000 clones, 80% to 95% of them seen once, and the ten largest clones take roughly 3.5%. The source was peripheral blood, collected 28 days after the second AZD1222 dose. The receptors derive from an adult who received the AZD1222 COVID-19 vaccine.

V gene TRBV7-9 combines with J gene TRBJ2-7; a weak D match, TRBD1 (6 bases). There are 13 residues in the CDR3. V shed 6 bases and J shed 6 bases, with 15 bases lying between them. Germline V CDR1 and CDR2: SEHNR, FQNEAQ (reference sequence). DNA for the CDR3: TGTGCCAGCAGTCAAGACAGGTCCGGCGAGCAGTACTTC. Translated: CASSQDRSGEQYF.

This clone was detected once. This sequence joins TRBV27 and TRBJ2-3; the match to TRBD1 covers 8 bases. The germline gives CDR1 MNHEY, CDR2 SMNVEV (reference sequence). Trimming took 2 bases from V and 5 from J; bases not matched to a gene: 6. There are 15 residues in the CDR3. Here the CDR3 DNA reads TGTGCCAGCAGTTTAAACCCCACAGGGGGAGATACGCAGTATTTT. Protein: CASSLNPTGGDTQYF.

V usage is TRBV28 and J usage is TRBJ1-3, with D unresolved. Germline loops: CDR1 MDHEN, CDR2 SYDVKM. The ends were cut back, 3 bases at V and 2 bases at J, with 8 bases in the middle. This CDR3 spans 14 amino acids. The CDR3 DNA reads as TGTGCCAGCAGTTTGGAAATTCCTGGAAACACCATATATTTT. Translating gives CASSLEIPGNTIYF.

The rearrangement joins TRBV7-9 to TRBJ1-3; D is perhaps TRBD1 (5 bases). Germline CDR1 and CDR2: SEHNR and FQNEAQ (reference sequence). The ends were cut back, 3 bases at V and 4 bases at J, with 7 bases in the middle. The CDR3 has 13 amino acids. CDR3 coding DNA: TGTGCCAGCAGCTTGACAGAGGGAAACACCATATATTTT. Encoded protein: CASSLTEGNTIYF.

The gene calls are TRBV3-1 (or the pseudogene TRBV3-2) and TRBJ2-1; no reliable D call. Germline-derived CDR1 and CDR2 are LGHDT and YNNKEL (reference sequence). This CDR3 spans 12 amino acids. Trimming removed 1 base at V and 5 bases at J, with 3 bases between. CDR3 sequence (DNA): TGTGCCAGCAGCCAAGTTGACAATGAGCAGTTCTTC. It yields the protein CASSQVDNEQFF.

The V gene is TRBV4-3, the J gene TRBJ1-1; D ambiguous. The V end lost 0 bases, the J end lost 7 bases, and 15 bases lay between the germline ends. Germline CDR1 reads LGHNA; CDR2 reads YSLEER. This CDR3 has 15 residues. CDR3 protein: CASSQEAGPDFEAFF. DNA of the CDR3: TGCGCCAGCAGCCAAGAAGCCGGGCCGGACTTTGAAGCTTTCTTT.

This clone was observed a few times. The V gene is TRBV6-5, the J gene TRBJ1-4; no reliable D call. The germline gives CDR1 MNHEY, CDR2 SVGAGI. V was trimmed by 6 bases and J by 5 bases, leaving 10 bases between them. CDR3 length: 13 amino acids. The CDR3 nucleotides are TGTGCCAGCAGGGCCTACTGGAATGAAAAACTGTTTTTT. Translation: CASRAYWNEKLFF.

The V call is TRBV14, the J call TRBJ2-1, with 7 bases matching TRBD2. The CDR3 consists of 16 residues. Trimming removed 4 bases from V and 9 bases from J; junction bases left unmatched: 15. Germline CDR1 is SGHDN and CDR2 is FVKESK. This CDR3 is CASSPTTRLARSEQFF. The CDR3 DNA reads TGTGCCAGCAGCCCTACAACCCGACTAGCCCGGAGTGAGCAGTTCTTC.

The chain combines TRBV11-2 with TRBJ2-1, with TRBD2 matching 11 bases. Germline lookup yields CDR1 SGHAT and CDR2 FQNNGV. This CDR3 has 18 amino acids. Trimming at V came to 2 bases and at J to 6 bases, leaving 12 bases not matched to a gene. Here the CDR3 DNA reads TGTGCCAGCAGCTTATTTAGAGGGCGTCTAGCGGGAGGCAATGAGCAGTTCTTC. As protein: CASSLFRGRLAGGNEQFF.

This clone was seen a single time. One end of the junction varies from germline; a read error may be responsible. The rearrangement uses TRBV7-7 and TRBJ1-1, with a tentative D call TRBD1 (6 bases). Germline V CDR1 and CDR2: SSHAT, FNYEAQ (reference sequence). The CDR3 loop spans 17 amino acids. Here the CDR3 reads CASSLDPWGRKNTEAFF. The CDR3 DNA sequence: TGTGCTAGCAGCTTAGACCCATGGGGGCGGAAGAACACTGAAGCTTTCTTT.

The V and J genes are TRBV7-3 and TRBJ1-1; D is undetermined. CDR3 length equals 13 residues. V was clipped by 5 bases and J by 5 bases, with 12 bases between them. Looked up from germline, CDR1 is SGHTA and CDR2 is FQGTGA. As DNA, the CDR3 is TGTGCCAGCAGCACGCTGGGGAGGACTGAAGCTTTCTTT. Amino acid sequence: CASSTLGRTEAFF.

The rearrangement links TRBV19 to TRBJ1-2; D is uncertain. Germline lookup yields CDR1 LNHDA and CDR2 SQIVND (reference sequence). This CDR3 region has 14 residues. V lost 6 bases to trimming and J lost 7 bases, with 18 bases between them. The CDR3 coding sequence is TGTGCCAGTAGCCCAATAGGCGCAGAAGGTGGCTACACCTTC. Translation: CASSPIGAEGGYTF.

The rearrangement uses TRBV7-9 and TRBJ2-2; no clear D gene. V lost 2 bases to trimming and J lost 5 bases, with 6 bases between them. The CDR3 covers 13 residues. Germline loops: CDR1 SEHNR, CDR2 FQNEAQ (reference sequence). The CDR3, as DNA: TGTGCCAGCAGCTTAAGTGTGACCGGGGAGCTGTTTTTT. It yields the protein CASSLSVTGELFF.

This chain joins TRBV18 and TRBJ2-5; 12 positions match TRBD2. Germline assignment: CDR1 KGHSH and CDR2 LQKENI. With 3 bases clipped from V and 4 bases from J, the junction kept 6 bases outside the gene matches. CDR3 length: 16 residues. DNA for the CDR3: TGTGCCAGCTCACCTCCTAGCGGGAGGGCGGGAGAGACCCAGTACTTC. Translation gives CASSPPSGRAGETQYF.

J is TRBJ1-2 and V is TRBV28; D call uncertain. The length of the CDR3 is 14 residues. V was clipped by 2 bases and J by 4 bases, with 11 bases between them. Germline CDR1 and CDR2: MDHEN and SYDVKM. The CDR3 loop is CASSLISDTYGYTF. In nucleotides, the CDR3 is TGTGCCAGCAGTTTAATATCAGATACCTATGGCTACACCTTC.

The rearrangement uses TRBV29-1 and TRBJ1-1, with no clear D. This CDR3 region has 13 residues. The germline CDR1 and CDR2 sequences are SQVTM and ANQGSEA. The V end lost 3 bases, the J end lost 1 base, and 9 bases lay between the germline ends. This CDR3 is CSVERQANTEAFF. The CDR3 coding sequence is TGCAGCGTTGAGAGGCAGGCGAACACTGAAGCTTTCTTT.

The V call is TRBV30, the J call TRBJ1-1; D remains ambiguous. The CDR3 sequence is 14 residues long. V was clipped by 3 bases and J by 4 bases, with 15 bases between them. Germline V gene lookup returns CDR1 GTSNPN and CDR2 SVGIG (reference sequence). This CDR3 reads CAWRKNGVGTEAFF. CDR3 in DNA: TGTGCCTGGAGGAAAAACGGTGTGGGCACTGAAGCTTTCTTT. Full variable domain (remainder filled in from reference TRBV30 and TRBJ1-1): SQTIHQWPATLVQPVGSPLSLECTVEGTSNPNLYWYRQAAGRGLQLLFYSVGIGQISSEVPQNLSASRPQDRQFILSSKKLLLSDSGFYLCAWRKNGVGTEAFFGQGTRLTVV.

This chain links TRBV6-5 with TRBJ1-1; D not certain. In germline, CDR1 is MNHEY, CDR2 SVGAGI. V was clipped by 6 bases and J by 3 bases, with 17 bases between them. The CDR3 is 15 amino acids. The CDR3 region is CASRNRREKDTEAFF. CDR3 DNA: TGTGCCAGCAGGAATAGAAGGGAGAAGGACACTGAAGCTTTCTTT.

A single count supports this clone. The rearrangement joins TRBV7-3 to TRBJ1-4, with D possibly TRBD1 on 6 matching bases. This CDR3 spans 15 amino acids. Trimming stripped 6 bases from V and 8 bases from J, with 19 bases between. Germline values: CDR1 SGHTA, CDR2 FQGTGA. The CDR3 nucleotides read TGTGCCAGCAGTAAAGGGGGACATCTGTCGGAAAAACTGTTTTTT. This codes for CASSKGGHLSEKLFF.

This clone was detected once. J is TRBJ2-3 and V is TRBV4-1; 12 positions match TRBD2. V trimming: 4 bases; J trimming: 0 bases; junction bases outside the gene matches: 17. The CDR3 loop spans 21 amino acids. Per the germline V gene, CDR1 is MGHRA and CDR2 is YSYEKL. Written as DNA, the CDR3 is TGCGCCAGCAGCCTAACCCCTTCGTCCGGGACTAGCGGGTCTAGCACAGATACGCAGTATTTT. It specifies CASSLTPSSGTSGSSTDTQYF.

The rearrangement links TRBV13 to TRBJ2-7; D may match TRBD1 or TRBD2 (5 bases each). The CDR3 runs 15 residues. The V gene's germline CDR1 is PRHDT and CDR2 FYEKMQ (reference sequence). V was cut by 3 bases and J by 5 bases, with 17 bases left in between. The CDR3 reads CASSFGSQGEHEQYF. In DNA form, the CDR3 reads TGTGCCAGCAGCTTTGGGAGCCAGGGAGAGCACGAGCAGTACTTC.